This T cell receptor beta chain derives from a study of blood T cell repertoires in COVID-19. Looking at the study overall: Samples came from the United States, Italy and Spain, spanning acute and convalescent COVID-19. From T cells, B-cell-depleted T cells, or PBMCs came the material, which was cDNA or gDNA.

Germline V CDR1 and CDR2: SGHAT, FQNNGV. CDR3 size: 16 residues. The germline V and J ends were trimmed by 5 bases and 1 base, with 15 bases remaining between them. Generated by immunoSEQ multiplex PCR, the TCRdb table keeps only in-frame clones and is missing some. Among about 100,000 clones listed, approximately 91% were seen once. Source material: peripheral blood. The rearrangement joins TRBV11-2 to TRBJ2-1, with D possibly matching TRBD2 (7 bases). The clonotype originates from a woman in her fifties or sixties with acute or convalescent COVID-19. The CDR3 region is CASSMWGGQSYNEQFF. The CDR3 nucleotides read TGTGCCAGCAGCATGTGGGGGGGGCAATCCTACAATGAGCAGTTCTTC. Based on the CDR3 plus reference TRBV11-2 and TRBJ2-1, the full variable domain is EAGVAQSPRYKIIEKRQSVAFWCNPISGHATLYWYQQILGQGPKLLIQFQNNGVVDDSQLPKDRFSAERLKGVDSTLKIQPAKLEDSAVYLCASSMWGGQSYNEQFFGPGTRLTVL.